The 10 T cell receptor beta chains in this list originate from one sample, sequenced in a study of T cells in tuberculosis. The repertoire was sequenced with immunoSEQ multiplex PCR; TCRdb's copy has only in-frame clones and lacks some. The data show over 30,000 clones, with roughly 93% seen just once and about an eighth held by the top ten. Time point specified: new active TB diagnosis, blood taken before or within 7 days of starting treatment. The source was PBMCs, collected at tuberculosis diagnosis. Source of these receptors: an adult with tuberculosis.

V is TRBV18 and J is TRBJ1-2; D remains unclear. The CDR3 contains 12 residues. Trimming stripped 3 bases from V and 4 bases from J, with 6 bases between. Germline V gene sequence: CDR1 KGHSH, CDR2 LQKENI. CDR3 coding DNA: TGTGCCAGCTCACCCCCGGGCTATGGCTACACCTTC. Amino acids: CASSPPGYGYTF.

The J gene is TRBJ2-7, the V gene TRBV6-5; 8 positions match TRBD1. The CDR3 consists of 14 residues. The trim removed 6 bases at V and 2 bases at J, leaving 6 bases unmatched. In germline, CDR1 is MNHEY, CDR2 SVGAGI. The CDR3 sequence is CASSHGQGTYEQYF. In DNA, the CDR3 is TGTGCCAGCAGCCACGGACAGGGTACCTACGAGCAGTACTTC.

The CDR3 here is CASSYTGGSSYEQYF. The CDR3 DNA reads TGTGCCAGCAGCTATACAGGGGGAAGCTCCTACGAGCAGTACTTC. V and J are TRBV7-8 and TRBJ2-7, with 8 bases aligning to TRBD1. The CDR3 consists of 15 residues. Germline lookup yields CDR1 SGHVS and CDR2 FQNEAQ. The trim removed 4 bases at V and 0 bases at J, leaving 5 bases unmatched.

The chain carries TRBV4-1 and TRBJ1-2; D is uncertain. Germline V lookup: CDR1 MGHRA, CDR2 YSYEKL. V lost 0 bases, J lost 7 bases, and 15 bases lay in between. The CDR3 contains 15 residues. CDR3 sequence reads: CASSQERGFRGGYTF. CDR3 nucleotide sequence: TGCGCCAGCAGCCAAGAAAGAGGGTTCCGCGGTGGCTACACCTTC.

This chain uses TRBV5-6 with TRBJ1-2; 7 bases are shared with TRBD1. CDR3 length: 15 amino acids. In germline, CDR1 is SGHDT, CDR2 YYEEEE. The junction had 9 bases not matched to a gene; V was cut back by 3 bases and J by 4 bases. DNA of the CDR3: TGTGCCAGCAGCTCGATGCCGGGACAGAGCTATGGCTACACCTTC. Translated: CASSSMPGQSYGYTF.

V usage is TRBV25-1 and J usage is TRBJ1-5; D is possibly TRBD1 (6 bases). Trimming left V 1 base short and J 2 bases short, with 9 bases between. From germline, CDR1 is MGHDK and CDR2 SYGVNS. The CDR3 totals 15 residues. This CDR3 reads CASSESAGGNQPQHF. The CDR3 DNA reads as TGTGCCAGCAGTGAATCCGCAGGGGGCAATCAGCCCCAGCATTTT. Full variable domain (remainder filled in from reference TRBV25-1 and TRBJ1-5): EADIYQTPRYLVIGTGKKITLECSQTMGHDKMYWYQQDPGMELHLIHYSYGVNSTEKGDLSSESTVSRIRTEHFPLTLESARPSHTSQYLCASSESAGGNQPQHFGDGTRLSIL.

V gene TRBV10-2 combines with J gene TRBJ2-5; D is perhaps TRBD2 (7 bases). The V gene lost 10 bases and the J gene lost 5 bases, with 20 bases spanning the gap. This CDR3 is 14 amino acids long. Germline V CDR1 and CDR2: WSHSY, SAAADI. The DNA of the CDR3 is TGCGCCATTGCCCCGGGGGGCCTCGCGGAGACCCAGTACTTC. It is translated as CAIAPGGLAETQYF.

The chain is built from TRBV27 and TRBJ2-1; 8 bases match TRBD1. CDR3 length: 14 amino acids. CDR1 and CDR2 from the germline V gene are MNHEY and SMNVEV (reference sequence). V dropped 4 bases and J dropped 7; count of bases not matched to a gene: 6. The CDR3 is CASSSGGAENEQFF. The CDR3 bases are TGTGCCAGCAGTTCAGGGGGCGCAGAAAATGAGCAGTTCTTC.

This clone appeared once. This chain joins TRBV5-5 and TRBJ1-4; TRBD1 agrees at 11 bases. The CDR3 is 16 amino acids. The V and J ends lost 4 bases and 7 bases, in that order; junction bases with no gene match: 9. Germline V gives CDR1 SGHKS, CDR2 YYEKEE (reference sequence). CDR3 sequence (DNA): TGTGCCAGCAGCGGTGGACAGGGGGCGATTACTGAAAAACTGTTTTTT. Translation: CASSGGQGAITEKLFF.

The V call is TRBV7-6, the J call TRBJ2-7; 14 bases are a match to TRBD2. The CDR3 length is 16 residues. V shed 5 bases and J 5 bases; nucleotides not matched to a gene: 8. Germline V gives CDR1 SGHVS, CDR2 FNYEAQ. CDR3 sequence: CASSPGLAGDVDEQYF. In DNA, the CDR3 is TGTGCCAGCAGCCCGGGACTAGCGGGGGACGTGGACGAGCAGTACTTC.